The text below deals with one TCR beta chain. Its cognate antigen is unknown. TCRdb itself ran the reads through MiXCR, one entry per CDR3 protein. Of about 600,000 distinct CDR3 sequences in the sample, 20% to 25% were seen once. These data originate in a study of T cell repertoires in cytomegalovirus infection. Study summary: Matching HLA type, along with CMV infection, was indicated by public TCR beta signatures.

Notes on the study in general: In two of eight donors, the top clonotype was HLA-C-restricted CMV-specific. Cumulative public TCR beta family frequency identified CMV carriers with the relevant HLA.

The germline V gene has CDR1 MDHEN and CDR2 SYDVKM. CDR3 length: 14 amino acids. V shed 6 bases and J shed 0 bases, with 12 bases lying between them. This chain joins TRBV28 and TRBJ2-7; D remains unclear. Material for sequencing was CD8+ T cells from PBMCs. The sequence was collected from a human donor in good health (CMV status not recorded). Some clones in this sample may be carry-over from other donors' samples. The CDR3 loop is CASRNPAPSYEQYF. The CDR3 DNA follows: TGTGCCAGCAGGAACCCCGCGCCCTCCTACGAGCAGTACTTC.